Sequencing of this T cell receptor (beta chain) was carried out in a study of OX40 agonist ivuxolimab in advanced cancers. In the study overall: The costimulatory receptor OX40 (CD134) was targeted by ivuxolimab, a fully human IgG2 agonistic monoclonal antibody. Intravenous ivuxolimab was administered to patients every 2 weeks at six dose levels: 0.01, 0.1, 0.3, 1.5, 3 and 10 mg/kg. Of the 50 to 55 patients in dose escalation, 19 had hepatocellular carcinoma, roughly 15 had melanoma, 9 had renal cell carcinoma and 9 had head and neck cancer. In the dose-escalation cohort, 82.7% of patients were male, and the mean age was approximately 64 years, with a range of about 23 to 90. Patients were allowed to have had prior anti-PD-1, anti-PD-L1 or anti-CTLA-4 therapy, and approximately 39% of the dose-escalation patients had been treated with checkpoint inhibitors. Three dose-escalation patients achieved partial responses, one with hepatocellular carcinoma and two with cutaneous melanoma. Peripheral TCRbeta sequencing was intended to test whether TCR sequence diversity was altered and clonal T-cell expansion was caused by ivuxolimab. The paper describes the monotherapy dose-escalation part (N of about 55 patients) of the phase I trial of ivuxolimab. Overall study outcomes, separate from this receptor: The antigen specificity of the peripheral T cells that underwent clonal expansion was not determined. Low levels of normalized T-cell clonal expansion were also seen in some patients who did not respond. After ivuxolimab, more expanded clones were found on average in CD8+ T cells than in CD4+ T cells. Clonal expansion of both CD4+ and CD8+ blood T cells was observed from baseline to week 6 at doses 0.1 to 3.0 mg/kg. In partial responders in the 0.1-3.0 mg/kg groups, normalized peripheral clonal expansion was found to be among the lowest, especially among CD8+ T cells.

The germline V and J ends show losses of 2 bases and 7 bases respectively, and no gene match explains 20 bases of the junction. Spanning cysteine to phenylalanine, the CDR3 consists of 19 amino acids. Only the CDR3 DNA is retained, 57 bases long and in frame from the first base. According to the germline V gene, CDR1 reads MNHNS and CDR2 reads SASEGT. Patients with a history of autoimmune disease or receiving systemic immunosuppression were excluded from the trial. Peripheral blood for TCR sequencing was drawn from every dose cohort at baseline, at cycle 4 day 1 and at cycle 7 day 1. Samples were obtained from an open-label, multicenter, first-in-human phase I dose-escalation trial of ivuxolimab. Adults with locally advanced or metastatic head and neck squamous cell, hepatocellular, melanoma or renal cell carcinoma were enrolled in the trial. Before TCR sequencing, CD4+ and CD8+ T cells were separately sorted from peripheral blood.

This clone was counted a single time. Its antigen specificity is not known. No much larger clone exists at a distance of one base, and base qualities are not known. For sequencing of the TCRbeta CDR3 region, genomic DNA was extracted from the sorted cells. The immunoSEQ Assay was used for sequencing of TCRbeta CDR3 regions. TCRdb limited this immuneACCESS table to in-frame rearrangements with V and J called. A share of clones is missing; checked studies link under half to unresolved V genes, and the rest is unexplained. The sample yields about 78,000 clones; more than 75% were counted once. Just under 0.25% of the sample comes from the top ten.

The source material was CD4+ or CD8+ T cells sorted from blood, sampled in a trial of the OX40 agonist ivuxolimab. The TCR was taken from an adult with an advanced solid tumor such as melanoma, head and neck, liver or kidney cancer. The sequence links TRBV6-1 to TRBJ1-5, with TRBD1 identical over 7 junction bases. The base sequence is TGTGCCAGCAGTGAATCTCTAGGAGGAAAACAGGGGAAAAAACAGCCCCAGCATTTT. This yields the protein CASSESLGGKQGKKQPQHF.